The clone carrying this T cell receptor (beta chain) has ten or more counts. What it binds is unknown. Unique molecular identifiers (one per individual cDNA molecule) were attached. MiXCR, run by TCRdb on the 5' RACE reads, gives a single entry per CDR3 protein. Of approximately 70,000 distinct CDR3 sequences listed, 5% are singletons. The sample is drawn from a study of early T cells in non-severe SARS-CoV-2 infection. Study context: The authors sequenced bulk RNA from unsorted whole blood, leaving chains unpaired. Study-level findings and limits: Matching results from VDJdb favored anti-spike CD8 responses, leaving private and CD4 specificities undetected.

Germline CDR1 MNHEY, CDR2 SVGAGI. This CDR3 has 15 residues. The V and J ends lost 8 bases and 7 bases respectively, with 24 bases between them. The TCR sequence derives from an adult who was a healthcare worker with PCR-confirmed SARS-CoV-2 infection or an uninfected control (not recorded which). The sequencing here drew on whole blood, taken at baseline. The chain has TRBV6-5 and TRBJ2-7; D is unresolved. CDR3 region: CASGRGSSPLGEQYF. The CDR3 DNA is TGTGCCAGCGGACGAGGAAGTTCCCCTTTGGGGGAGCAGTACTTC.